These T cell receptor beta chains were read from a single sample in a study of beta chain features in type 1 diabetes. Libraries were prepared by immunoSEQ multiplex PCR; TCRdb keeps only in-frame clonotypes and omits some of them. The sample includes some 150,000 clones, approximately 9.2% of them seen just once. The sequencing input was central memory CD4+ T cells from blood. These receptors all stem from a man younger than 30 in good health. The CDR3 runs from the conserved cysteine through the conserved F or W. D genes are given only for firm matches. Only part of the rows carry a size: once, few, many, or a class if the clone is expanded.

TRBV5-4	NA	TRBJ1-2	TRBD1	TGTGCCAGCAGCCCGGCAGGGGGAAATAACTATGGCTACACCTTC	CASSPAGGNNYGYTF
TRBV7-8	few	TRBJ2-5	TRBD1	TGTGCCAGCAGTTCCGGGACAGGGGGAGAGACCCAGTACTTC	CASSSGTGGETQYF
TRBV7-2	many	TRBJ1-2	TRBD1	TGTGCCAGCAGCACACAGACAGGGGTTGGCTACACCTTC	CASSTQTGVGYTF
TRBV6-1	NA	TRBJ1-1	TRBD1	TGTGCCAGCAGTCTCGGGACAGCCAACACTGAAGCTTTCTTT	CASSLGTANTEAFF
TRBV11-2	NA	TRBJ2-3	TRBD1	TGTGCCAGCAGCCCAACAGGGGGCATACGGACAGATACGCAGTATTTT	CASSPTGGIRTDTQYF
TRBV7-9	NA	TRBJ2-1	NA	TGTGCCAGCACCGAAAGCGGTAAGCAGTTCTTC	CASTESGKQFF
TRBV7-2	NA	TRBJ1-1	TRBD1	TGTGCCAGCAGCTTAGGAGACAGGGAGAACACTGAAGCTTTCTTT	CASSLGDRENTEAFF
TRBV7-3	NA	TRBJ2-5	NA	TGTGCCAGCAGCTTAATCGCAGGGGTACAAGAGACCCAGTACTTC	CASSLIAGVQETQYF
TRBV5-1	NA	TRBJ1-4	TRBD1	TGCGCCAGCAGCCAGGGACAGTATAATGAAAAACTGTTTTTT	CASSQGQYNEKLFF
TRBV7-9	many	TRBJ2-7	TRBD1	TGTGCCAGCAGCAAGACGACAGGGACCTACGAGCAGTACTTC	CASSKTTGTYEQYF
TRBV5-4	many	TRBJ2-2	NA	TGTGCCAGCAGCTCGAAAGACACTTCCACCGGGGAGCTGTTTTTT	CASSSKDTSTGELFF
TRBV7-9	NA	TRBJ2-3	NA	TGTGCCAGCAGCTCAGGGTTAGATACGCAGTATTTT	CASSSGLDTQYF
TRBV7-9	NA	TRBJ1-1	TRBD1	TGTGCCAGCAGCCAAGACAGGGCCGCTTTCTTT	CASSQDRAAFF
TRBV10-3	few	TRBJ1-1	TRBD1	TGTGCCATCAGTGAGTCGTATGGGACAGGGATCACTGAAGCTTTCTTT	CAISESYGTGITEAFF
TRBV6-1	NA	TRBJ2-3	NA	TGTGCCAGCAGCCCCGGAGGGCACTTCACAGATACGCAGTATTTT	CASSPGGHFTDTQYF
TRBV10-3	few	TRBJ1-2	TRBD1	TGTGCCATCGGGGACAGGGGAAATGGCTACACCTTC	CAIGDRGNGYTF
TRBV4-3	few	TRBJ1-4	NA	TGCGCCAGCAGCCACCGAGGCGGGGAAAAACTGTTTTTT	CASSHRGGEKLFF
TRBV5-1	NA	TRBJ2-7	TRBD1	TGCGCCAGCACCTCAGGACAGGGCCTGAGCGAGCAGTACTTC	CASTSGQGLSEQYF
TRBV4-1	NA	TRBJ2-3	TRBD1	TGCGCCAGCAGCGAGGACAGGGGCACAGATACGCAGTATTTT	CASSEDRGTDTQYF
TRBV7-8	few	TRBJ2-7	TRBD1	TGTGCCAGCAGCCGAGGGGGGGCCGACAGGGGGCGAGAGCAGTACTTC	CASSRGGADRGREQYF
TRBV6-6	NA	TRBJ1-2	TRBD1	TGTGCCAGCAGTCCCGGGACAGTAACCTATGGCTACACCTTC	CASSPGTVTYGYTF
TRBV5-1	NA	TRBJ2-7	NA	TGCGCCAGCAGCTTACAGGGAGGGTACGAGCAGTACTTC	CASSLQGGYEQYF
TRBV10-3	NA	TRBJ2-2	TRBD2	TGTGCCATCAGGAGCGGGGGGGCAACCGGGGAGCTGTTTTTT	CAIRSGGATGELFF
TRBV9	NA	TRBJ2-6	NA	TGTGCCAGCAGCGTAGAAAAGTCTGGGGCCAACGTCCCGACTTTC	CASSVEKSGANVPTF
TRBV9	NA	TRBJ2-3	TRBD2	TGTGCCAGCAGCGTGGGGGCGGGGGGGCCGGGCACAGATACGCAGTATTTT	CASSVGAGGPGTDTQYF
TRBV7-2	NA	TRBJ2-5	NA	TGTGCCAGCAGCTCCCTAGGCGTCGGGTTCCAAGAGACCCAGTACTTC	CASSSLGVGFQETQYF
TRBV11-2	few	TRBJ2-1	NA	TGTGCCAGCAGCCCCGTAGTAGGGAGGGAGCAGTTCTTC	CASSPVVGREQFF
TRBV4-3	NA	TRBJ2-2	TRBD2	TGCGCCAGCAGCCAAGATATCCGCGGGGGAGCGAACACCGGGGAGCTGTTTTTT	CASSQDIRGGANTGELFF
TRBV9	few	TRBJ2-3	NA	TGTGCCAGCAGCGACCCGGGACTTGGGGTGGCGCAGTATTTT	CASSDPGLGVAQYF
TRBV7-2	few	TRBJ2-1	TRBD2	TGTGCCAGCAGCTCAAAGGCGGGGGACCGTTATCATGAGCAGTTCTTC	CASSSKAGDRYHEQFF
TRBV6-6	NA	TRBJ2-2	TRBD1	TGTGCCAGCAGTACAGTTGGGACAGGGGCCGGGGAGCTGTTTTTT	CASSTVGTGAGELFF
TRBV6-5	NA	TRBJ2-7	NA	TGTGCCAGCAGTGCGGGGCGTAGTACCTACGAGCAGTACTTC	CASSAGRSTYEQYF
TRBV5-1	few	TRBJ2-5	NA	TGCGCCAGCAGCTTTAACCCGCAGGAGACCCAGTACTTC	CASSFNPQETQYF
TRBV19	NA	TRBJ1-6	NA	TGTGCCAGTAGAGTCACACAGAGCTCCTATAATTCACCCCTCCACTTT	CASRVTQSSYNSPLHF
TRBV27	NA	TRBJ2-2	NA	TGTGCCAGCAGTTTAAGGGGGACCACGAACACCGGGGAGCTGTTTTTT	CASSLRGTTNTGELFF
TRBV9	few	TRBJ2-1	TRBD2	TGTGCCAGCAGCTTCCCAGGCGGGACTAGCAGCAATTACAATGAGCAGTTCTTC	CASSFPGGTSSNYNEQFF
TRBV14	few	TRBJ1-2	NA	TGTGCCAGCAGCCAAGAGGGACTCTACACCTTC	CASSQEGLYTF
TRBV28	NA	TRBJ1-5	TRBD1	TGTGCCAGCACCAGGGGGCTGGATCAGCCCCAGCATTTT	CASTRGLDQPQHF
TRBV7-9	NA	TRBJ1-4	TRBD1	TGTGCCAGCAGCTCCAGGGGGCTGGTTAATGAAAAACTGTTTTTT	CASSSRGLVNEKLFF
TRBV4-3	many	TRBJ2-1	TRBD2	TGCGCCAGCAGCCAAGATTCTAGCGGGGACTATGAGCAGTTCTTC	CASSQDSSGDYEQFF
TRBV9	few	TRBJ2-1	NA	TGTGCCAGCAGCGTAGAAGGGGCGACCTACAATGAGCAGTTCTTC	CASSVEGATYNEQFF
TRBV4-2	many	TRBJ2-7	NA	TGTGCCAGCAGCCCTACTATGGACAGTTACGAGCAGTACTTC	CASSPTMDSYEQYF
TRBV5-6	NA	TRBJ2-5	TRBD1	TGTGCCACCTCCTCGCCGACAGGGATAGAGACCCAGTACTTC	CATSSPTGIETQYF
TRBV9	NA	TRBJ2-3	NA	TGTGCCAGCAGCCCCAGGGCTGGATACCGCACAGATACGCAGTATTTT	CASSPRAGYRTDTQYF
TRBV5-1	NA	TRBJ1-1	NA	TGCGCCAGCAGCTTGCGTTTGGCAGGGCAGGGGAGCACTGAAGCTTTCTTT	CASSLRLAGQGSTEAFF
TRBV7-2	many	TRBJ2-7	NA	TGTGCCAGCAGCCGCGGGACAGAGTTTGTGAACGAGCAGTACTTC	CASSRGTEFVNEQYF
TRBV4-2	few	TRBJ1-2	NA	TGTGCCAGCAACTCACATACGGGACTTAACTATGGCTACACCTTC	CASNSHTGLNYGYTF
TRBV5-4	few	TRBJ2-3	NA	TGTGCCAGCAGATGGGCCGGGACTAGCACAGATACGCAGTATTTT	CASRWAGTSTDTQYF
TRBV27	many	TRBJ2-7	TRBD2	TGTGCCAGCAAGCTAGCGGGGTATTGGGAGCAGTACTTC	CASKLAGYWEQYF
TRBV7-6	NA	TRBJ1-4	NA	TGTGCCAGCAGCTTAGGGGCAGGAACTAATGAAAAACTGTTTTTT	CASSLGAGTNEKLFF
TRBV10-1	few	TRBJ2-7	NA	TGCGCCAGCAGTGAGTCCGGCTCCTACGAGCAGTACTTC	CASSESGSYEQYF
TRBV5-1	few	TRBJ1-4	TRBD1	TGCGCCAGCAGCTCGGGACAGGGGCGGGAAAAACTGTTTTTT	CASSSGQGREKLFF